This is a list of T cell receptor beta chains from one sample in a study of a mutant IDH1 vaccine in newly diagnosed glioma. Using immunoSEQ multiplex PCR, the repertoire was profiled, and TCRdb retains in-frame clones only, with some absent. The data hold 65,000 to 70,000 clones, with 65% to 90% observed a single time. The input for sequencing was PBMCs, taken from a glioma patient treated with radiotherapy, temozolomide or both. The source of these receptors is a young man with glioma. CDR3s include the opening cysteine and the closing phenylalanine or tryptophan. The D gene is left open where the match is weak. Not all rows give a size; the values are once, few, many and, for expanded clones, a class.

D: .; J: TRBJ1-1; size: .; V: TRBV14; DNA: TGTGCCAGCAGCCAAGATAGGCCCTATGGAGCTTTCTTT; CDR3: CASSQDRPYGAFF
D: .; J: TRBJ2-1; size: .; V: TRBV5-8; DNA: TGTGCCAGTCTACAGTCCCTTTACAATGAGCAGTTCTTC; CDR3: CASLQSLYNEQFF
D: .; J: TRBJ2-7; size: .; V: TRBV10-2; DNA: TGCGCCAGCAGTCCCCCGGCAGTTATTGGCGAGCAGTACTTC; CDR3: CASSPPAVIGEQYF
D: .; J: TRBJ2-1; size: once; V: TRBV27; DNA: TGTGCCAGCAGAAGAACTCCGGGTAGCTCCTACAATGAGCAGTTCTTC; CDR3: CASRRTPGSSYNEQFF
D: .; J: TRBJ2-7; size: .; V: TRBV5-6; DNA: TGTGCCAGCACCGTGGGGACATCCTCCTACGAGCAGTACTTC; CDR3: CASTVGTSSYEQYF
D: .; J: TRBJ1-5; size: .; V: TRBV28; DNA: TGTGCCAGCAGTTTAGGGGGGCCTAGCAATCAGCCCCAGCATTTT; CDR3: CASSLGGPSNQPQHF
D: .; J: TRBJ1-3; size: .; V: TRBV10-3; DNA: TGTGCCATCAGTGAGCGGGACATTAACTCTGGAAACACCATATATTTT; CDR3: CAISERDINSGNTIYF
D: .; J: TRBJ1-2; size: .; V: TRBV19; DNA: TGTGCCAGTAGTACATCGTCAGCCCCGAGGGGCTACACCTTC; CDR3: CASSTSSAPRGYTF
D: .; J: TRBJ2-7; size: .; V: TRBV13; DNA: TGTGCCAGCAGCTTAGGAGCCTCTTACGAGGAGCAGTACTTC; CDR3: CASSLGASYEEQYF
D: .; J: TRBJ1-1; size: .; V: TRBV4-1; DNA: TGCGCCAGCAGCCAAGGACAGATGAACACTGAAGCTTTCTTT; CDR3: CASSQGQMNTEAFF
D: TRBD2; J: TRBJ2-7; size: .; V: TRBV29-1; DNA: TGCAGCGTTGAAGATCTGTTAGCGGGCGGGGGCGAGCAGTACTTC; CDR3: CSVEDLLAGGGEQYF
D: .; J: TRBJ1-4; size: .; V: TRBV7-9; DNA: TGTGCCAGCAGACCCACAGGGTCTACTAATGAAAAACTGTTTTTT; CDR3: CASRPTGSTNEKLFF
D: .; J: TRBJ2-5; size: .; V: TRBV7-8; DNA: TGTGCCAGCAGCTTAGTTTTTGGGGCAGGCCAAGAGACCCAGTACTTC; CDR3: CASSLVFGAGQETQYF
D: TRBD1; J: TRBJ1-3; size: .; V: TRBV11-2; DNA: TGTGCCAGCAGTTTAGACAGGGGGTCGACTTCTGGAAACACCATATATTTT; CDR3: CASSLDRGSTSGNTIYF
D: .; J: TRBJ2-5; size: .; V: TRBV6-1; DNA: TGTGCCAGCAGTGAAATGATTGGCACCCACTCTCAGTACTTC; CDR3: CASSEMIGTHSQYF
D: TRBD1; J: TRBJ1-2; size: .; V: TRBV10-2; DNA: TGCGCCAGCAGTGACACAGGACAGGGAGGCTATGGCTACACCTTC; CDR3: CASSDTGQGGYGYTF
D: .; J: TRBJ2-3; size: .; V: TRBV6-4; DNA: TGTGCCAGCAGTGTCGGCAGCACAGATACGCAGTATTTT; CDR3: CASSVGSTDTQYF
D: TRBD2; J: TRBJ2-5; size: .; V: TRBV5-1; DNA: TGCGCCAGCAGCCCCCTAGCGGGGGGCCACCAAGAGACCCAGTACTTC; CDR3: CASSPLAGGHQETQYF
D: .; J: TRBJ1-4; size: .; V: TRBV2; DNA: TGTGCCAGCAGTGACCGGCGGACAACTAATGAAAAACTGTTTTTT; CDR3: CASSDRRTTNEKLFF
D: TRBD1; J: TRBJ1-5; size: .; V: TRBV6-5; DNA: TGTGCCAGCAGTCCCGGGACAGGGGGCAATCAGCCCCAGCATTTT; CDR3: CASSPGTGGNQPQHF
D: .; J: TRBJ2-1; size: .; V: TRBV19; DNA: TGTGCCAGTAGTATTGCGCCAGGGGCTTGGGTGGGAAATGAGCAGTTCTTC; CDR3: CASSIAPGAWVGNEQFF
D: .; J: TRBJ2-5; size: .; V: TRBV7-9; DNA: TGTGCCAGCAGCTTAGTAAACAGCCAAGAGACCCAGTACTTC; CDR3: CASSLVNSQETQYF
D: TRBD2; J: TRBJ2-7; size: .; V: TRBV6-5; DNA: TGTGCCAGCAGTTACGGGACTAGCGGTTCCTACGAGCAGTACTTC; CDR3: CASSYGTSGSYEQYF
D: .; J: TRBJ1-3; size: .; V: TRBV7-9; DNA: TGTGCCAGCACCGGCGTGGGGGCGAGTGGAAACACCATATATTTT; CDR3: CASTGVGASGNTIYF
D: .; J: TRBJ2-7; size: .; V: TRBV27; DNA: TGTGCCAGCAGTTTAAGGGGGACCTACGAGCAGTACTTC; CDR3: CASSLRGTYEQYF
D: TRBD1; J: TRBJ2-5; size: .; V: TRBV11-2; DNA: TGTGCCAGCAGTACTGGGACAGGGTGTTGCCAAGAGACCCAGTACTTC; CDR3: CASSTGTGCCQETQYF
D: .; J: TRBJ2-7; size: .; V: TRBV7-9; DNA: TGTGCCAGCAGCCCCCGGGGGCAGGGAGACTACGAGCAGTACTTC; CDR3: CASSPRGQGDYEQYF
D: TRBD1; J: TRBJ1-2; size: few; V: TRBV5-1; DNA: TGCGCCAGCAGCCCCGGACAGGGAGGCTATGGCTACACCTTC; CDR3: CASSPGQGGYGYTF
D: .; J: TRBJ2-1; size: .; V: TRBV7-6; DNA: TGTGCCAGCAGCTCGACTGGCGGCCCAATCAATGAGCAGTTCTTC; CDR3: CASSSTGGPINEQFF
D: .; J: TRBJ2-7; size: .; V: TRBV2; DNA: TGTGCCAGCAGGTCGGGCAGGGCCCACTACGAGCAGTACTTC; CDR3: CASRSGRAHYEQYF
D: TRBD1; J: TRBJ1-5; size: .; V: TRBV7-2; DNA: TGTGCCAGCAGCACTACTCCACAGGGGACGAATCAGCCCCAGCATTTT; CDR3: CASSTTPQGTNQPQHF
D: .; J: TRBJ2-2; size: .; V: TRBV15; DNA: TGTGCCACCAGCCCCGTCGGGAGAATGAACACCGGGGAGCTGTTTTTT; CDR3: CATSPVGRMNTGELFF
D: .; J: TRBJ1-6; size: .; V: TRBV6-5; DNA: TGTGCCAGCAGTTACGGGGGGACGGCTAATTCACCCCTCCACTTT; CDR3: CASSYGGTANSPLHF
D: .; J: TRBJ2-7; size: .; V: TRBV10-3; DNA: TGTGCCATCAGTGAGTCGGGGGGGCGCGCCTACGAGCAGTACTTC; CDR3: CAISESGGRAYEQYF
D: TRBD1; J: TRBJ2-7; size: .; V: TRBV28; DNA: TGTGCCAGCAGTTCTTGGACAGGGGGCAAATCCTACGAGCAGTACTTC; CDR3: CASSSWTGGKSYEQYF
D: TRBD1; J: TRBJ2-7; size: .; V: TRBV2; DNA: TGTGCCAGCAGGGCCCCGGGACAGGGGGTATTGAGCGAGCAGTACTTC; CDR3: CASRAPGQGVLSEQYF
D: .; J: TRBJ2-7; size: .; V: TRBV9; DNA: TGTGCCAGCAGCGGTAGGGGCTTCGAGCAGTACTTC; CDR3: CASSGRGFEQYF
D: TRBD1; J: TRBJ1-1; size: few; V: TRBV7-9; DNA: TGTGCCAGCAGCTTAGGACAGGGCCACACTGAAGCTTTCTTT; CDR3: CASSLGQGHTEAFF
D: TRBD1; J: TRBJ2-5; size: .; V: TRBV11-2; DNA: TGTGCCAGCAGCGCGGGGGCCGGGACAGGGGGCTTTAAGACCCAGTACTTC; CDR3: CASSAGAGTGGFKTQYF
D: TRBD1; J: TRBJ2-7; size: .; V: TRBV2; DNA: TGTGCCAGCAGAGCCGGGACAGGCTCCTACGAGCAGTACTTC; CDR3: CASRAGTGSYEQYF
D: .; J: TRBJ1-1; size: .; V: TRBV5-5; DNA: TGTGCCAGCAGCTTGGGGACGCGAGGGGCTTTCTTT; CDR3: CASSLGTRGAFF
D: .; J: TRBJ1-3; size: .; V: TRBV4-1; DNA: TGCGCCAGCAGCCCAAGGGACGGGCAGGGGAGAGGAAACACCATATATTTT; CDR3: CASSPRDGQGRGNTIYF
D: .; J: TRBJ1-2; size: .; V: TRBV19; DNA: TGTGCCAGTAGTCCCGATGGGGGGACCTATGGCTACACCTTC; CDR3: CASSPDGGTYGYTF
D: TRBD1; J: TRBJ1-2; size: .; V: TRBV6-1; DNA: TGTGCCAGCAAGACTACAGGGGGTAAAAATGGCTACACCTTC; CDR3: CASKTTGGKNGYTF